This T cell receptor beta chain was found in a study of CD8+CD57+ T cells in acquired aplastic anemia. With regard to this clonotype: The junction does not match germline at one end; this may be a read error.

An expansion of CD8+CD57+ cells by flow cytometry had been shown in patients chosen for sequencing. Acquired aplastic anemia of severe grade affected all patients. The template for TCR beta VDJ and CDR3 sequence profiling was genomic DNA. MiXCR, run by TCRdb on the reads, gives a single entry per CDR3 protein. The profile shows 150,000 to 200,000 distinct CDR3 sequences, roughly three fifths of them singletons. This CDR3 spans 14 amino acids. From germline, CDR1 is SNHLY and CDR2 FYNNEI. This TCR was recovered from a human donor with aplastic anemia. The sequenced sample consisted of sorted CD4+, CD8+, or CD8+CD57+ T cells (not recorded which) from PBMCs. This chain joins TRBV2 and TRBJ1-2; D gene unclear. CDR3 in amino acids: CASSQEGGSYGYTF. The CDR3 DNA follows: TGCGCCAGCAGCCAAGAAGGAGGGTCCTATGGCTACACCTTC.